The 27 T cell receptor beta chains in this list originate from one sample, sequenced in a study of T cells expressing NK-cell markers. TCRdb re-called the 5' RACE reads, yielding one record per CDR3 amino acid sequence without DNA. The sample table includes roughly 300,000 distinct CDR3 sequences. Sequencing was done on a sample of blood T cells: a sorted CD56 or NKG2C T cell subset, CD4+ or CD8+ T cells, or bulk PBMC T cells (not recorded which). Receptor source: a woman between 18 and 70 years old in good health.

This CDR3 is CASSSLPGLSTDTQYF. The rearrangement joins TRBV7-3 to TRBJ2-3; the D gene TCRdb calls, TRBD2, cannot be checked with no DNA. The CDR3 runs to 16 residues. Per germline, CDR1 SGHTA and CDR2 FQGTGA.

This chain connects TRBV12-3 or TRBV12-4 to TRBJ1-4; the TRBD1 assignment by TCRdb is unverifiable without DNA. CDR3 length: 15 residues. The CDR3 region is CASSRRGVTNEKLFF.

V and J are TRBV7-2 and TRBJ2-1. The CDR3 is made up of 15 amino acids. CDR1 SGHTA and CDR2 FQGNSA come from the germline V gene. CDR3 protein: CASSFTSDSYNEQFF.

This rearrangement joins TRBV7-7 to TRBJ2-1; checking the TCRdb D call of TRBD2 is not possible without DNA. The V gene's germline CDR1 is SSHAT and CDR2 FNYEAQ (reference sequence). This CDR3 has 16 residues. The CDR3 here is CASSSTSGGALHEQFF.

The chain recombines TRBV6-2 or TRBV6-3 with TRBJ2-6; TCRdb's D call of TRBD1 is untestable without DNA. Germline-derived CDR1 and CDR2 are MNHEY and SVGEGT. The length of the CDR3 is 17 residues. This CDR3 is CASIHGQGLSGANVLTF.

The rearrangement joins TRBV12-3 or TRBV12-4 to TRBJ2-4. This CDR3 has 16 residues. The CDR3 loop is CASSFSWGLAKNIQYF.

The chain recombines TRBV18 with TRBJ2-7; no DNA is available, so the TRBD1 call from TCRdb remains unchecked. There are 15 residues in the CDR3. In germline, CDR1 is KGHSH, CDR2 LQKENI. Here the CDR3 reads CASSPVTGLSYEQYF. The variable domain in full, with the rest retrieved from reference TRBV18 and TRBJ2-7, is NAGVMQNPRHLVRRRGQEARLRCSPMKGHSHVYWYRQLPEEGLKFMVYLQKENIIDESGMPKERFSAEFPKEGPSILRIQQVVRGDSAAYFCASSPVTGLSYEQYFGPGTRLTVT.

V gene TRBV6-2 or TRBV6-3 combines with J gene TRBJ2-1; TCRdb's D gene call, TRBD1, goes unchecked for lack of DNA. This CDR3 comprises 12 residues. Germline V CDR1 and CDR2: MNHEY, SVGEGT. CDR3 region: CANNDRYNEQFF.

This sequence joins TRBV7-8 and TRBJ2-3; TCRdb returns TRBD1, unconfirmable since there is no DNA. Per the germline V gene, CDR1 is SGHVS and CDR2 is FQNEAQ. The CDR3 runs 14 residues. The CDR3 region is CASRRDRGADTQYF.

The chain recombines TRBV6-5 with TRBJ1-4; the D call of TRBD1 rests on TCRdb alone, since no DNA is present to check it. The CDR3 contains 15 residues. CDR1 and CDR2 from the germline V gene are MNHEY and SVGAGI. CDR3 in amino acids: CASSYSPPGGEKLFF.

V is TRBV27 and J is TRBJ2-3; no DNA is available, so the TRBD1 call from TCRdb remains unchecked. The germline gives CDR1 MNHEY, CDR2 SMNVEV (reference sequence). The CDR3 contains 16 residues. The CDR3: CASSLSQGLTAGTQYF.

The chain has TRBV12-3 or TRBV12-4 and TRBJ1-2. This CDR3 spans 13 amino acids. CDR3 residues: CASSFAAVYGYTF.

The gene calls are TRBV4-2 and TRBJ2-2; checking the TCRdb D call of TRBD1 is not possible without DNA. Germline CDR1 reads LGHNA; CDR2 reads YNFKEQ. This CDR3 has 17 amino acids. CDR3: CASSQERGRQGIGELFF.

The chain is built from TRBV4-3 and TRBJ2-1. There are 15 residues in the CDR3. Germline loops: CDR1 LGHNA, CDR2 YSLEER. Here the CDR3 reads CASSQLDARKNEQFF.

V is TRBV6-5 and J is TRBJ1-1; TCRdb designates TRBD1, a call that cannot be tested without DNA. Germline-derived CDR1 and CDR2 are MNHEY and SVGAGI. CDR3 size: 15 residues. The CDR3 loop reads CASSYRTGRGTEAFF.

The chain is built from TRBV7-6 and TRBJ2-2; without DNA, the TCRdb call of TRBD1 cannot be checked. In germline, CDR1 is SGHVS, CDR2 FNYEAQ. This CDR3 is built from 16 residues. The CDR3 region is CASSLISTGSTGELFF.

The rearrangement links TRBV25-1 to TRBJ1-6; there is no DNA to check the TCRdb D call of TRBD1. The CDR3 runs 13 residues. CDR1 is MGHDK, CDR2 SYGVNS, per germline. The CDR3 spells CAGRQGPNSPLHF.

This rearrangement joins TRBV20-1 to TRBJ2-3; TCRdb's D gene call, TRBD1, goes unchecked for lack of DNA. The CDR3 is 14 amino acids. Per germline, CDR1 DFQATT and CDR2 SNEGSKA (reference sequence). The CDR3 sequence is CSARGPGGTDTQYF.

The V and J genes are TRBV5-1 and TRBJ2-7. The CDR3 is 14 amino acids. Germline V gene sequence: CDR1 SGHRS, CDR2 YFSETQ. CDR3 sequence: CASSSQRASYEQYF.

The chain employs TRBV6-1 and TRBJ2-1; there is no DNA to check the TCRdb D call of TRBD1. Per germline, CDR1 MNHNS and CDR2 SASEGT. The CDR3 runs to 14 residues. CDR3 loop: CASEEGGRNNEQFF.

The rearrangement links TRBV6-2 or TRBV6-3 to TRBJ1-5. The CDR3 spans 14 residues. Per germline, CDR1 MNHEY and CDR2 SVGEGT. This CDR3 is CASSSYSGNQPQHF.

The CDR3 protein is CSARGLAGLYEQYF. The chain is built from TRBV20-1 and TRBJ2-7; the TCRdb D gene call, TRBD2, has no DNA to confirm it. This CDR3 is built from 14 residues. Germline lookup yields CDR1 DFQATT and CDR2 SNEGSKA (reference sequence).

CDR3: CSVAAPAGGYNEQFF. V is TRBV29-1 and J is TRBJ2-1; with no DNA, the TCRdb D assignment of TRBD2 cannot be verified. This CDR3 region has 15 residues. CDR1 and CDR2 from the germline V gene are SQVTM and ANQGSEA.

The chain links TRBV11-2 to TRBJ2-3. Germline CDR1 reads SGHAT; CDR2 reads FQNNGV. This CDR3 has 16 amino acids. CDR3 sequence: CASSLGLAASTDTQYF.

CDR3 amino acids: CSASSGVGNTEAFF. The rearrangement links TRBV20-1 to TRBJ1-1; absent DNA, TCRdb's TRBD1 call cannot be checked. CDR3 length: 14 residues. CDR1 is DFQATT, CDR2 SNEGSKA, per germline (reference sequence).

The CDR3: CASSLLQETQYF. The rearrangement joins TRBV7-9 to TRBJ2-5. This CDR3 is 12 amino acids long. CDR1 and CDR2 from the germline V gene are SEHNR and FQNEAQ (reference sequence).

The V call is TRBV2, the J call TRBJ2-2; TCRdb designates TRBD1, a call that cannot be tested without DNA. Germline V lookup: CDR1 SNHLY, CDR2 FYNNEI. This CDR3 has 13 amino acids. The CDR3 is CASKGQLTGELFF. Using reference TRBV2 and TRBJ2-2 for the parts outside the CDR3, the full variable domain is EPEVTQTPSHQVTQMGQEVILRCVPISNHLYFYWYRQILGQKVEFLVSFYNNEISEKSEIFDDQFSVERPDGSNFTLKIRSTKLEDSAMYFCASKGQLTGELFFGEGSRLTVL.